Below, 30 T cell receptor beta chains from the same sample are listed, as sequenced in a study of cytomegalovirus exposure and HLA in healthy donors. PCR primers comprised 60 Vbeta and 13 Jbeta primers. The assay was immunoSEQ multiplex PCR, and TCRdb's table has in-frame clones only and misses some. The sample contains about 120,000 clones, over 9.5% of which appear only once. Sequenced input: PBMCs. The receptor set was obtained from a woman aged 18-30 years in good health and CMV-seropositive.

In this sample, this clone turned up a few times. The CDR3 DNA reads TGCGCCAGCAGCATAGCTAGCGGGAGTGGGACAGATACGCAGTATTTT. Amino acids: CASSIASGSGTDTQYF. The chain uses TRBV5-1 and TRBJ2-3, with 10 bases identical to TRBD2. CDR1 and CDR2 from the germline V gene are SGHRS and YFSETQ. V lost 4 bases, J lost 3 bases, and 8 bases stayed unmatched. The CDR3 length is 16 residues.

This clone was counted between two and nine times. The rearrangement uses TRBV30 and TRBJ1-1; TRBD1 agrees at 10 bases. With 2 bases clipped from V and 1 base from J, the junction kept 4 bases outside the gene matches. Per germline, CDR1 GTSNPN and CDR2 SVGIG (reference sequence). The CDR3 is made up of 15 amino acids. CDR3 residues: CAWSYGTGENTEAFF. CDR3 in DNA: TGTGCCTGGAGTTATGGGACAGGGGAGAACACTGAAGCTTTCTTT. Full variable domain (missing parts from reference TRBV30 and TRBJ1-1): SQTIHQWPATLVQPVGSPLSLECTVEGTSNPNLYWYRQAAGRGLQLLFYSVGIGQISSEVPQNLSASRPQDRQFILSSKKLLLSDSGFYLCAWSYGTGENTEAFFGQGTRLTVV.

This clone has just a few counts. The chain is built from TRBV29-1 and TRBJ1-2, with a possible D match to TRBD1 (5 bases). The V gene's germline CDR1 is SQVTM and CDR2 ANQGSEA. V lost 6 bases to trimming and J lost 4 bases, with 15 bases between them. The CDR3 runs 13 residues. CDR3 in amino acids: CSVLRPTAYGYTF. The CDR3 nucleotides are TGCAGCGTCCTAAGGCCGACAGCCTATGGCTACACCTTC.

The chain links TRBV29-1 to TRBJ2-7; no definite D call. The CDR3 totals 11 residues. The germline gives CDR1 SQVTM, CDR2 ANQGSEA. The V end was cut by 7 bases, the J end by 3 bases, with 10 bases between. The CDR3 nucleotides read TGCAGCGCAGAGGCCAACTACGAGCAGTACTTC. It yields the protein CSAEANYEQYF.

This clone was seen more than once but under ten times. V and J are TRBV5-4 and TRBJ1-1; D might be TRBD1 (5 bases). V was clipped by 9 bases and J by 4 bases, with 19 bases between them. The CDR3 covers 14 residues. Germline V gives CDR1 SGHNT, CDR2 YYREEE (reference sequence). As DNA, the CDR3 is TGTGCCACCGCTGAAGGGGCGACGGGCACTGAAGCTTTCTTT. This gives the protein CATAEGATGTEAFF.

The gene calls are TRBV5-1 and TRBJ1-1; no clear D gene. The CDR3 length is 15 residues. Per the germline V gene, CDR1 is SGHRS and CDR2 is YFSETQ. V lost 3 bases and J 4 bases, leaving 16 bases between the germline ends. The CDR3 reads CASSSLSNFGTEAFF. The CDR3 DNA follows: TGCGCCAGCAGCTCCTTGTCCAATTTCGGCACTGAAGCTTTCTTT.

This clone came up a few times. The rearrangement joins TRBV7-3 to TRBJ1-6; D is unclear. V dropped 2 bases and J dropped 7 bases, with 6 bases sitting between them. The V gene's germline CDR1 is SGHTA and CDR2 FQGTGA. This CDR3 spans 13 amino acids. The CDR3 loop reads CASSLEVNSPLHF. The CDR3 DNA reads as TGTGCCAGCAGCTTAGAGGTGAATTCACCCCTCCACTTT.

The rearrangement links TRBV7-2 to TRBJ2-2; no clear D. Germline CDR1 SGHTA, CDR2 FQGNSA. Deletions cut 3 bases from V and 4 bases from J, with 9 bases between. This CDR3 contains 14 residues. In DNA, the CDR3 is TGTGCCAGCAGCTTGGGCAGACCCACCGGGGAGCTGTTTTTT. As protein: CASSLGRPTGELFF.

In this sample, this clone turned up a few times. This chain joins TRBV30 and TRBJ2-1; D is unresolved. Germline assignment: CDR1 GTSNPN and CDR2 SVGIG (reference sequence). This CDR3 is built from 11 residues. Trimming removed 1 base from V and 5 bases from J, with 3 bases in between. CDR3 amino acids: CAWSANNEQFF. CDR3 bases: TGTGCCTGGAGTGCCAACAATGAGCAGTTCTTC.

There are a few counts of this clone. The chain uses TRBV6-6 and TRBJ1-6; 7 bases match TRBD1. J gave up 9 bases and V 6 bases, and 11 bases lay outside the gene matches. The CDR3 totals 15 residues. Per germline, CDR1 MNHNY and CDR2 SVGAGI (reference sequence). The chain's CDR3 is CASSPDRASSSPLHF. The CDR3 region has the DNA TGTGCCAGCAGCCCCGACAGGGCCTCGAGTTCACCCCTCCACTTT.

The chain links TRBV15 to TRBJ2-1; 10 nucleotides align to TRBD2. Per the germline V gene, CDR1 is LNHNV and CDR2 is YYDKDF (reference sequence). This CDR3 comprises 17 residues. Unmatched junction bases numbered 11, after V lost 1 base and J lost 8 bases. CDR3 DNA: TGTGCCACCAGCAGAGGCTTAACTAGCGGGACTGGCGATGAGCAGTTCTTC. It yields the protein CATSRGLTSGTGDEQFF.

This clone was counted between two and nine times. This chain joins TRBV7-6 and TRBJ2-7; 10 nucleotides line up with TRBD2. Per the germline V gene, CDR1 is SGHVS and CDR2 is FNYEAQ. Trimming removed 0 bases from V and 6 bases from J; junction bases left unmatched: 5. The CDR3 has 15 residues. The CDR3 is CASSLAEREGLEQYF. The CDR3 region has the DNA TGTGCCAGCAGCTTAGCAGAGCGGGAGGGCCTCGAGCAGTACTTC.

The CDR3 bases are TGTGCCAGTAGTAGAGACCCACTAGCGGACCCACAGTTCTTC. The encoded protein is CASSRDPLADPQFF. The rearrangement uses TRBV19 and TRBJ2-1; 8 bases map to TRBD2. Germline CDR1 and CDR2: LNHDA and SQIVND (reference sequence). Losses at the gene ends were 4 bases for V and 13 bases for J; bases not matched to a gene: 12. This CDR3 region has 14 residues.

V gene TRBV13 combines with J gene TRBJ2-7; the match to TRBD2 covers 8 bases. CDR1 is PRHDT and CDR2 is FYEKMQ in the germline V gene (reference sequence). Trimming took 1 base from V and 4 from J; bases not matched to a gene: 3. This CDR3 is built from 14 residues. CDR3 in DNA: TGTGCCAGCAGCTTAGCGGGAGGGAGGTACGAGCAGTACTTC. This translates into CASSLAGGRYEQYF.

CDR3 amino acids: CASSKQGELFF. The CDR3 region has the DNA TGTGCCAGCAGCAAACAGGGGGAGCTGTTTTTT. The J gene is TRBJ2-2, the V gene TRBV9, with D uncertain. CDR3 size: 11 residues. V lost 4 bases and J lost 8, with 6 bases in between. Looked up from germline, CDR1 is SGDLS and CDR2 is YYNGEE. Using reference TRBV9 and TRBJ2-2 for the parts outside the CDR3, the full variable domain is DSGVTQTPKHLITATGQRVTLRCSPRSGDLSVYWYQQSLDQGLQFLIQYYNGEERAKGNILERFSAQQFPDLHSELNLSSLELGDSALYFCASSKQGELFFGEGSRLTVL.

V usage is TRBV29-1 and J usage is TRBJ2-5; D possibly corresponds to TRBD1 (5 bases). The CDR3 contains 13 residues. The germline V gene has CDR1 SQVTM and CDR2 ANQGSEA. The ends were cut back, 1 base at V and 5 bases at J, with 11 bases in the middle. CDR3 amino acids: CSVEGTAGETQYF. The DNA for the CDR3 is TGCAGCGTTGAAGGGACGGCAGGGGAGACCCAGTACTTC.

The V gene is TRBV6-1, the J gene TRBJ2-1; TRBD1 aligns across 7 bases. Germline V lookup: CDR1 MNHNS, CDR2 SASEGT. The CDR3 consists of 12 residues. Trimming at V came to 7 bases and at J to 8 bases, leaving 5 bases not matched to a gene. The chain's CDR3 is CASNDRVYEQFF. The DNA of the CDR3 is TGTGCCAGCAATGACAGGGTCTATGAGCAGTTCTTC.

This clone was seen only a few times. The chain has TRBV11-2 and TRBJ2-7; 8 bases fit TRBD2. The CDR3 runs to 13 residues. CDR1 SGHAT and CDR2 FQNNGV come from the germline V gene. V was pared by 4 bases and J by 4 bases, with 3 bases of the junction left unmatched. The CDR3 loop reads CASSSIAGYEQYF. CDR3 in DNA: TGTGCCAGCAGCTCGATAGCGGGGTACGAGCAGTACTTC.

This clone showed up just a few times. The CDR3 reads CASSTQGSSEYF. In DNA form, the CDR3 reads TGTGCCAGCAGCACCCAAGGGTCTAGCGAGTACTTC. The chain links TRBV11-3 to TRBJ2-7; tentatively, D is TRBD2 (6 bases). Trimming stripped 5 bases from V and 11 bases from J, with 16 bases between. This CDR3 spans 12 amino acids. The V gene's germline CDR1 is SGHNT and CDR2 YENEEA.

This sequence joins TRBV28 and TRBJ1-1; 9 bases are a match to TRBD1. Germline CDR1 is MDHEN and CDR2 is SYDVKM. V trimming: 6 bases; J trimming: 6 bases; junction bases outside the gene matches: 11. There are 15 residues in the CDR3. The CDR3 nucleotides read TGTGCCAGCAGGAACCCGGGACAGGGAACCGCTGAAGCTTTCTTT. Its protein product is CASRNPGQGTAEAFF.

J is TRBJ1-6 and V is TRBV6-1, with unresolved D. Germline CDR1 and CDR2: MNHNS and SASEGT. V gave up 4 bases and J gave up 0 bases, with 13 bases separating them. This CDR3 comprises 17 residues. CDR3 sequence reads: CASSALGRLSYNSPLHF. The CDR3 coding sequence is TGTGCCAGCAGTGCACTGGGGAGGCTCTCCTATAATTCACCCCTCCACTTT.

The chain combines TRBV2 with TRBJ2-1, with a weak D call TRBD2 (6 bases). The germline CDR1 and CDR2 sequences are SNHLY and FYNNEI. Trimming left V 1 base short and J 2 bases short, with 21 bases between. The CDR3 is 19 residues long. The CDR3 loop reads CASSEEGRGWEAAYNEQFF. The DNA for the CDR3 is TGTGCCAGCAGTGAAGAAGGAAGAGGGTGGGAGGCCGCCTACAATGAGCAGTTCTTC.

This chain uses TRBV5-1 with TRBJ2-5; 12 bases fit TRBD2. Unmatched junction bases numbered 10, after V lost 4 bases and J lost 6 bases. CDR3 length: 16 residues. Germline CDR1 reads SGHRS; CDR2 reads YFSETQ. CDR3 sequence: CASSETTSGSRKTQYF. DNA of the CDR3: TGCGCCAGCAGCGAGACGACTAGCGGGAGTAGGAAGACCCAGTACTTC.

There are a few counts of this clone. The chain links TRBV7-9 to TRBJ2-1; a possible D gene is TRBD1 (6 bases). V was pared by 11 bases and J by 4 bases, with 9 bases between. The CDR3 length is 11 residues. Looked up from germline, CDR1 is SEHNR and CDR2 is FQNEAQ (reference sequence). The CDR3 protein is CAGQRYNEQFF. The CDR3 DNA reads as TGTGCCGGACAGCGGTACAATGAGCAGTTCTTC.

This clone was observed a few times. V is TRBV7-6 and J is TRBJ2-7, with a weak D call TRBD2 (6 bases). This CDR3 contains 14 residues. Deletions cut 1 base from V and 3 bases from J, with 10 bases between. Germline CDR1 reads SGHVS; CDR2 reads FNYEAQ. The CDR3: CASSLVPGVYEQYF. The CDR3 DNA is TGTGCCAGCAGCTTAGTCCCGGGGGTCTACGAGCAGTACTTC.

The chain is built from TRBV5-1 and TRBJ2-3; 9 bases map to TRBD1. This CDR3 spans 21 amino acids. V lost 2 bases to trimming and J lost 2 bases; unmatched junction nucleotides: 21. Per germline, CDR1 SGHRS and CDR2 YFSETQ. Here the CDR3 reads CASSLDGQGRRVANNTDTQYF. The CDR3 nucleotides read TGCGCCAGCAGCTTAGACGGACAGGGGAGGCGCGTAGCGAATAACACAGATACGCAGTATTTT.

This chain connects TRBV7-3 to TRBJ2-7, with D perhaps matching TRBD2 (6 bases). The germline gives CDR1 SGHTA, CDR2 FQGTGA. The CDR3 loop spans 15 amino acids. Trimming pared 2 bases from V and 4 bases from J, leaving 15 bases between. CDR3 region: CASSLVPEAGYEQYF. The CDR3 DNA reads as TGTGCCAGCAGCTTAGTGCCGGAGGCGGGATACGAGCAGTACTTC. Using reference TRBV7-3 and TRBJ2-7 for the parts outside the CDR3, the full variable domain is GAGVSQTPSNKVTEKGKYVELRCDPISGHTALYWYRQSLGQGPEFLIYFQGTGAADDSGLPNDRFFAVRPEGSVSTLKIQRTERGDSAVYLCASSLVPEAGYEQYFGPGTRLTVT.

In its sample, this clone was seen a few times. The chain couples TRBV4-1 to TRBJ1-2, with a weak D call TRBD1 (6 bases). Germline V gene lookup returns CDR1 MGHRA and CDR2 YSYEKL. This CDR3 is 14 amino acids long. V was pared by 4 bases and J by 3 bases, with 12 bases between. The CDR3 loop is CASSPGGSHYGYTF. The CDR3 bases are TGCGCCAGCAGCCCTGGGGGCAGTCACTATGGCTACACCTTC.

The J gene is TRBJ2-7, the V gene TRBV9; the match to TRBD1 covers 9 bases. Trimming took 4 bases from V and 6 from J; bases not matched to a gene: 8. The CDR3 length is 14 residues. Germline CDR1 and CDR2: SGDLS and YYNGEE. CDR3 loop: CASSPGTGLVEQYF. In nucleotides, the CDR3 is TGTGCCAGCAGCCCCGGGACAGGGTTGGTCGAGCAGTACTTC.

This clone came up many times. The CDR3 loop is CASSPRFWEQYF. CDR3 DNA: TGTGCCAGCAGTCCACGGTTTTGGGAGCAGTACTTC. The chain has TRBV6-1 and TRBJ2-7; D ambiguous. CDR3 length: 12 residues. Looked up from germline, CDR1 is MNHNS and CDR2 is SASEGT. V was pared by 5 bases and J by 7 bases, with 12 bases between.